Sequencing of this T cell receptor beta chain was carried out in a study of OX40 agonist ivuxolimab in advanced cancers. Study-wide context: Of mixed ages from 23 to 79 and averaging about 65 years, the group was just under 85% male.

Measured with immunoSEQ multiplex PCR; TCRdb has only the in-frame clones, and not every one. The sample includes roughly 70,000 clones, 80% to 90% of them seen just once. Trimming stripped 8 bases from V and 6 bases from J, with 15 bases between. The CDR3 has 13 residues. Germline values: CDR1 SEHNR, CDR2 FQNEAQ (reference sequence). Exclusion applied to patients with autoimmune disease history or systemic immunosuppression. The chain carries TRBV7-9 and TRBJ2-3, with D possibly matching TRBD2 (5 bases). Specimen: CD4+ or CD8+ T cells sorted from blood, collected in a trial of the OX40 agonist ivuxolimab. The sequence came from an adult with an advanced solid tumor such as melanoma, head and neck, liver or kidney cancer. The CDR3 DNA reads TGTGCCAGCGGCGGGTCGTCCCCCGATACGCAGTATTTT. As protein: CASGGSSPDTQYF. Full variable domain (rest looked up from reference TRBV7-9 and TRBJ2-3): DTGVSQNPRHKITKRGQNVTFRCDPISEHNRLYWYRQTLGQGPEFLTYFQNEAQLEKSRLLSDRFSAERPKGSFSTLEIQRTEQGDSAMYLCASGGSSPDTQYFGPGTRLTVL.